This T cell receptor beta chain came from a study of blood T cell repertoires in COVID-19. Study-level background: Samples taken during acute and convalescent COVID-19 were collected in the United States, Italy and Spain. Sample material is recorded as cDNA or gDNA derived from T cells, B-cell-depleted T cells, or PBMCs.

This clone was seen once. CDR3 size: 10 residues. V trimming: 9 bases; J trimming: 8 bases; junction bases outside the gene matches: 2. CDR1 and CDR2 (germline): SNHLY, FYNNEI. Authors' processing steps: Using reference gene primer amplification, nucleated cell counts were estimated. The method was immunoSEQ multiplex PCR; TCRdb's version includes in-frame clones alone and lacks a portion of them. That table supplies the V and J calls and clone size; D and trimming were determined from the DNA. This sample has 130,000 to 150,000 clones, with 80% to 90% found just once. Sequencing was performed on peripheral blood. The receptor was isolated from a woman aged 45-65 years with acute or convalescent COVID-19. The J gene is TRBJ2-3, the V gene TRBV2; 7 bases map to TRBD2. The CDR3 nucleotides read TGTGCCAGGGGGGAGGGTACGCAGTATTTT. Amino acids: CARGEGTQYF.